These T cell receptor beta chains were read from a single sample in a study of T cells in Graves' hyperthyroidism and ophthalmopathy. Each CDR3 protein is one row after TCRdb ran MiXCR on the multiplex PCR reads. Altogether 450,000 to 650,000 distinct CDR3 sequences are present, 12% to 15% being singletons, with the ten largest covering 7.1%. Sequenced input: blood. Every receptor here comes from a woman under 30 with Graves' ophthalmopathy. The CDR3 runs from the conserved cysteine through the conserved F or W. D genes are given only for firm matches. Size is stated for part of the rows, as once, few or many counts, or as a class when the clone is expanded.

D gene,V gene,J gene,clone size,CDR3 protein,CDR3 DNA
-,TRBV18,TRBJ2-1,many,CASSPPGVHSYNEQFF,TGTGCCAGCTCACCTCCCGGGGTTCACTCCTACAATGAGCAGTTCTTC
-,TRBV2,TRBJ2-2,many,CASSGTRVTGELFF,TGTGCCAGCAGTGGGACTCGGGTGACCGGGGAGCTGTTTTTT
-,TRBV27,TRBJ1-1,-,CASLTGTEAFF,TGTGCCAGCCTGACGGGCACTGAAGCTTTCTTT
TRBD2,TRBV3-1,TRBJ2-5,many,CASSPTSGIVLETQYF,TGTGCCAGCAGCCCTACTAGCGGGATTGTTTTGGAGACCCAGTACTTC
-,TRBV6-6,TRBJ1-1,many,CASSYSSGGGAEAFF,TGTGCCAGCAGTTACTCGAGTGGAGGGGGGGCTGAAGCTTTCTTT
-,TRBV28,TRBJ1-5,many,CASTWTGNQPQHF,TGTGCCAGCACGTGGACGGGCAATCAGCCCCAGCATTTT
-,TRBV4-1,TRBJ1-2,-,CASSQFVRGGYGYTF,TGCGCCAGCAGCCAATTCGTCAGGGGAGGCTATGGCTACACCTTC
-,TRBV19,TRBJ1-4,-,CASSFLGDLDEKLFF,TGTGCCAGTAGTTTTCTGGGTGACTTAGATGAAAAACTGTTTTTT
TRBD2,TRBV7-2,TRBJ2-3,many,CASSQVSGREDTQYF,TGTGCCAGCAGCCAAGTGAGCGGGAGGGAAGATACGCAGTATTTT
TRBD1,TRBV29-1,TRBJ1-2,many,CSVDWAGGGYTF,TGCAGCGTTGACTGGGCAGGGGGTGGCTACACCTTC
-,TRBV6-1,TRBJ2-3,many,CASSDRATDTQYF,TGTGCCAGCAGTGACAGAGCCACAGATACGCAGTATTTT
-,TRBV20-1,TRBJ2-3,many,CSARGLAISTQYF,TGCAGTGCTAGAGGCCTAGCGATAAGTACGCAGTATTTT
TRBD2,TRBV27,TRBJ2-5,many,CASSTTPSVTGGPETQYF,TGTGCCAGCAGTACTACTCCCTCCGTGACGGGAGGGCCGGAGACCCAGTACTTC
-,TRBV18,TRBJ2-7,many,CASSPSVFGAYEQYF,TGTGCCAGCTCACCATCAGTGTTCGGTGCCTACGAGCAGTACTTC
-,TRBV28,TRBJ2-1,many,CASSSAGQGLNFEQFF,TGTGCCAGCAGTTCCGCGGGACAAGGGCTTAATTTCGAGCAGTTCTTC
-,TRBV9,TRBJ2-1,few,CASSVGPNNEQFF,TGTGCCAGCAGCGTAGGGCCCAACAATGAGCAGTTCTTC
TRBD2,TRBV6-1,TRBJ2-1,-,CASSGTTSFNEQFF,TGTGCCAGTTCCGGGACTACCTCATTCAATGAGCAGTTCTTC
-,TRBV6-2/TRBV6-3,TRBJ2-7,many,CASEPRTTPYEQYF,TGTGCCAGCGAGCCACGTACCACCCCCTACGAGCAGTACTTC
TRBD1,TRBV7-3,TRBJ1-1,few,CASSQGTGGGNTEAFF,TGTGCCAGCAGCCAAGGGACAGGGGGAGGGAACACTGAAGCTTTCTTT
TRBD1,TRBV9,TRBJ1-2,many,CASSVGTATESLYGYTF,TGTGCCAGCAGCGTGGGGACAGCCACTGAAAGCCTCTATGGCTACACCTTC
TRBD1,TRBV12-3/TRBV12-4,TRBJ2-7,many,CASSLRAGGLSEQYF,TGTGCCAGCAGTTTGAGGGCAGGGGGTCTGAGCGAGCAGTACTTC
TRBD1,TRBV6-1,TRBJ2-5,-,CASDRQGAGETQYF,TGTGCCAGTGACCGACAGGGGGCCGGAGAGACCCAGTACTTC
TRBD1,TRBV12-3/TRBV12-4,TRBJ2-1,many,CASRPGTGSINEQFF,TGTGCCAGCAGGCCAGGGACAGGGAGTATCAATGAGCAGTTCTTC
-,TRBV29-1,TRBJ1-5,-,CSVAQGLNQPQHF,TGCAGCGTGGCACAGGGATTGAATCAGCCCCAGCATTTT
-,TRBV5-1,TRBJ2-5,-,CASSMGGRSGETQYF,TGCGCCAGCAGCATGGGAGGCAGGTCGGGAGAGACCCAGTACTTC
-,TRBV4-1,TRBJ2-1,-,CASSRTSPYNEQFF,TGCGCCAGCAGCCGAACAAGCCCCTACAATGAGCAGTTCTTC
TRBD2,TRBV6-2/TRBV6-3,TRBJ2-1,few,CASSSAGTSGSPSSYNEQFF,TGTGCCAGCAGTTCCGCCGGGACTAGCGGGTCCCCAAGCTCCTACAATGAGCAGTTCTTC
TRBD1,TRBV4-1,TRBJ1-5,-,CASSQDRGRTDQPQHF,TGCGCCAGCAGCCAAGACAGGGGGCGCACGGATCAGCCCCAGCATTTT
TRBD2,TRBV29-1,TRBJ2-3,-,CSVEGLILAASTDTQYF,TGCAGCGTTGAAGGCCTAATACTAGCGGCTAGCACAGATACGCAGTATTTT
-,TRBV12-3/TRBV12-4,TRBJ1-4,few,CASSLYHGEKLFF,TGTGCCAGCAGTTTATACCACGGTGAAAAACTGTTTTTT
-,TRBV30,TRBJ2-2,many,CAWTRGENTGELFF,TGTGCCTGGACCAGGGGCGAGAACACCGGGGAGCTGTTTTTT
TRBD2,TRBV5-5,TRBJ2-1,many,CASSLLAGEGIYNEQFF,TGTGCCAGCAGCTTGCTTGCGGGAGAAGGTATCTACAATGAGCAGTTCTTC
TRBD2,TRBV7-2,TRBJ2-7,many,CASRGQTSGFYEQYF,TGTGCCAGCAGAGGTCAGACTAGCGGGTTCTACGAGCAGTACTTC
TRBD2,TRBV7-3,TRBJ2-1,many,CASSSLAGGANEQFF,TGTGCCAGCAGCTCGCTAGCGGGGGGGGCCAATGAGCAGTTCTTC
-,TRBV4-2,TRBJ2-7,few,CASSQVIPYEQYF,TGTGCCAGCAGCCAAGTGATCCCCTACGAGCAGTACTTC
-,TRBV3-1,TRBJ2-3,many,CASSRGPDTDTQYF,TGTGCCAGCAGCCGTGGACCAGACACAGATACGCAGTATTTT
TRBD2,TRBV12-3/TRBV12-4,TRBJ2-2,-,CASSYAPGLAGGPGGELFF,TGTGCCAGCAGCTACGCCCCGGGACTAGCGGGAGGGCCTGGCGGAGAGCTGTTTTTT
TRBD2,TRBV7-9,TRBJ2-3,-,CASSSPRGGTDTQYF,TGTGCCAGCAGCTCCCCCCGGGGGGGCACAGATACGCAGTATTTT
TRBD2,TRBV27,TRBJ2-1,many,CASGLAGAYNEQFF,TGTGCCAGCGGGTTGGCGGGAGCCTACAATGAGCAGTTCTTC
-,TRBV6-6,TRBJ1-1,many,CASSYSRGPNTEAFF,TGTGCCAGCAGTTACTCTAGGGGTCCGAACACTGAAGCTTTCTTT
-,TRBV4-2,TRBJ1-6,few,CASSQDRGELNSPLHF,TGTGCCAGCAGCCAAGATAGGGGGGAACTTAATTCACCCCTCCACTTT
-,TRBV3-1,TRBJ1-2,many,CASSQPGSDRRYTF,TGTGCCAGCAGCCAGCCAGGGTCGGACCGCCGCTACACCTTC
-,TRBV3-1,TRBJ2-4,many,CASSRRDWENIQYF,TGTGCCAGCAGCCGACGGGACTGGGAGAACATTCAGTACTTC
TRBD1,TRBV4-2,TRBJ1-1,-,CASSQEAGTDLTEAFF,TGTGCCAGCAGCCAAGAGGCCGGGACAGATCTCACTGAAGCTTTCTTT
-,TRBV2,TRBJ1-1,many,CASRKETAGGNTEAFF,TGTGCCAGCAGGAAAGAGACAGCGGGGGGCAACACTGAAGCTTTCTTT
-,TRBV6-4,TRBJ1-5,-,CASNHKRTVNNQPQHF,TGTGCCAGCAACCATAAACGGACAGTTAACAATCAGCCCCAGCATTTT
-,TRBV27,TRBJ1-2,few,CASSPNPGKPYGYTF,TGTGCCAGCAGCCCGAACCCGGGGAAACCCTATGGCTACACCTTC
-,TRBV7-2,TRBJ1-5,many,CASGGPSNQPQHF,TGTGCCAGCGGAGGACCGAGCAATCAGCCCCAGCATTTT
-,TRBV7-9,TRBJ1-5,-,CASSLTFDQPQHF,TGTGCCAGCAGCTTAACGTTTGATCAGCCCCAGCATTTT
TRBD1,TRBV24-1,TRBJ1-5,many,CATSGSGAGGYSNQPQHF,TGTGCCACCAGTGGTTCGGGAGCAGGGGGCTATAGCAATCAGCCCCAGCATTTT
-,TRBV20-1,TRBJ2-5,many,CSAATFGRVETQYF,TGCAGTGCAGCGACCTTCGGCAGGGTTGAGACCCAGTACTTC
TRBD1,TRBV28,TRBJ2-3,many,CASNIQQGAPTDTQYF,TGTGCCAGCAACATACAACAGGGGGCCCCCACAGATACGCAGTATTTT
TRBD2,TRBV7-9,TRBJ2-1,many,CATSAGLAGGYEQFF,TGTGCCACCTCCGCCGGACTAGCGGGAGGTTATGAGCAGTTCTTC
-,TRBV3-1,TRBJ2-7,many,CASSQSDRPPYEQYF,TGTGCCAGCAGCCAATCGGATCGACCGCCCTACGAGCAGTACTTC
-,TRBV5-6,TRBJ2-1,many,CASSLLRQSNNEQFF,TGTGCCAGCAGCTTGTTGAGACAGAGTAACAATGAGCAGTTCTTC
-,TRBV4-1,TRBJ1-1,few,CASSRVGWGTEAFF,TGCGCCAGCAGCCGGGTCGGCTGGGGGACTGAAGCTTTCTTT